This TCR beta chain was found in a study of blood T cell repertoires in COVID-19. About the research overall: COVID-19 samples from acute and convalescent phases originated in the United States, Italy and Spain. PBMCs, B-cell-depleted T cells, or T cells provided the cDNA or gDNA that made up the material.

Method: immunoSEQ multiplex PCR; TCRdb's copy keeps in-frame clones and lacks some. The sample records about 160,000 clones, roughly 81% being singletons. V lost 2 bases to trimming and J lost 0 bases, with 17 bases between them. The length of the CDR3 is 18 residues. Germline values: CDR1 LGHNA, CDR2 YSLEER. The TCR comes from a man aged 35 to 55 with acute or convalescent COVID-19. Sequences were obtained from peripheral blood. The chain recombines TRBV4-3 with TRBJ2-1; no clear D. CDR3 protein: CASSQSAASLSSYNEQFF. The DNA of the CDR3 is TGCGCCAGCAGCCAATCGGCGGCCTCCTTGAGCTCCTACAATGAGCAGTTCTTC.